This TCR beta chain was identified during a study of siplizumab effects on memory and regulatory T cells (dated by TCRdb to the late 2010s). For context, the study as a whole: The study looked at the effect of siplizumab, an anti-CD2 antibody, on alloreactive T-cell subsets in allogeneic mixed lymphocyte reactions made from human PBMCs. Summary of the overall study and its limitations: Compared with memory T cells, unstimulated naive T cells appeared more diverse, and naive cells seemed to make a substantial contribution to the alloresponse. Of the alloreactive CD4+ clones that could be mapped, the Treg-derived share averaged roughly 69% with siplizumab compared with around 27% in control reactions. The cumulative frequency of alloreactive sequences that could be traced back to unstimulated CD4+ memory T cells was significantly reduced by siplizumab. Whether proliferating Tregs from siplizumab cultures actually had suppressive function was not functionally confirmed. A naive or memory phenotype could not be assigned to roughly 80-95% of proliferating CD4+ or CD8+ clones. Because sequences below about 10^-5 frequency were poorly captured, only a minor fraction of alloreactive clones could be mapped to unstimulated subsets.

Concerning this clone itself: The antigen this receptor binds is unknown. Per-base quality was not reported, and no clone a single base away is much larger than it.

TCRbeta CDR3 sequencing was performed on sorted unstimulated T cells and on proliferating T cells recovered from mixed lymphocyte reactions. Fresh whole blood from approximately ten HLA-typed healthy donors was used to isolate PBMCs. To map where alloreactive clones came from, unstimulated CD4+ non-regulatory T cells were FACS-sorted. CDR1 and CDR2 are read off the germline V gene as SGHNT and YENEEA. The CDR3 runs 15 amino acids, cysteine and phenylalanine included. This entry keeps only the CDR3 DNA: 45 bases, framed from base 1. V lost 4 bases and J lost 6 bases; the stretch between them is 17 bases long. The library was produced with the immunoSEQ multiplex PCR assay. The deep sequencing platform assayed some 98,000 TCR templates per sample. Genomic DNA extracted from sorted T cells was used for TCRbeta CDR3 sequencing. In the original analysis: The R programming language was used for the clonal analysis of the TCRbeta CDR3 data. Alloreactive CD4+ and CD8+ clones were defined by comparing unstimulated samples with post-reaction CFSE-low samples. Regulatory or non-regulatory origin was assigned to alloreactive CD4+ clones by matching of sequences to sorted unstimulated Treg and non-Treg repertoires. The immuneACCESS repertoire file appears here via TCRdb, limited to in-frame rearrangements. These files lack a portion of the clones; in checked studies, under half of the deficit traces to unresolved V genes, and the cause of the others is not known. That table is the source of V, J and clone size, and D and trimming were worked out from the DNA. The sample contains around 97,000 clones, around 94% of them found a single time. Of the sample, 1% to 1.5% is held by the ten largest clones.

The sequence was obtained from a human donor in good health. The chain is assembled from TRBV11-3 and TRBJ2-3; the D element might be TRBD1 or TRBD2, as each aligns at 7 bases. Sample: non-Treg CD4+ T cells sorted from blood. The sample's cell subset or site label, decoded: FACS-sorted unstimulated CD4+ non-regulatory T cells. The sequenced DNA is TGTGCCAGCAGCTCCAGGGGGGGGTTAGCGGATACGCAGTATTTT. Translation gives CASSSRGGLADTQYF.